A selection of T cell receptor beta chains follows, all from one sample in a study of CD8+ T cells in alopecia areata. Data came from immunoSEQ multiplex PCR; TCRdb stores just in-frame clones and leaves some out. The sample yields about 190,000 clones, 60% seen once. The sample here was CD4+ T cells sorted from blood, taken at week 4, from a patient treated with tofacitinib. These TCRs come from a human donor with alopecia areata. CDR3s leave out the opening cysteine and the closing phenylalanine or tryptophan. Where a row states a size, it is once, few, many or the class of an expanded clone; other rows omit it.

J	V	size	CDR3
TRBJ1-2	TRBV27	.	ASSSNPGRGDGYT
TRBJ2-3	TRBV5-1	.	ASSLGTGDSTDTQY
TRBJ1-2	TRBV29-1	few	SVEGQWGTNGYT
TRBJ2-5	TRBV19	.	ASSIVRAAGFSETQY
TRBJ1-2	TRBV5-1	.	ASSSRGVGYGYT
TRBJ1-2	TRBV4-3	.	ASSQDQGQGRGYT
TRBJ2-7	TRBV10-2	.	ASRGGRELYEQY
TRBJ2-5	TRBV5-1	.	ASSGPTSAETQY
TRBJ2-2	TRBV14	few	ASSQVWGHVGTGELF
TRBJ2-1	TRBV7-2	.	ASSLGYNEQF
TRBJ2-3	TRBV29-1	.	SVEDWGTDTQY
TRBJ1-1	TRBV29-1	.	SVQDRANTEAF
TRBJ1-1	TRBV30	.	AWSEDRNTEAF
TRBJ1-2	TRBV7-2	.	ASSPRQEGGYT
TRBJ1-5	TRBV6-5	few	ASSRYSNQPQH
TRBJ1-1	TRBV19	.	ASSIAAGFNTEAF
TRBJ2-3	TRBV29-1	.	SVDTGTDTQY
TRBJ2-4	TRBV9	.	ASSVRPTEDIQY
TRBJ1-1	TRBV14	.	ASSPLAGAGNTEAF
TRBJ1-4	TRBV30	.	AWSVYNEKLF
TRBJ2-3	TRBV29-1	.	SVALARQLSTDTQY
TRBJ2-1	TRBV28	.	ASSLINEQF
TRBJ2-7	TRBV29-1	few	SVDQGYEQY
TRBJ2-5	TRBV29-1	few	SVEGLGETQY
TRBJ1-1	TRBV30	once	AWSGQANTEAF
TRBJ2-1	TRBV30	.	AWNRDYRNNEQF
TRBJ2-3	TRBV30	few	AWSGTITDTQY
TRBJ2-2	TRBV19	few	ASSTGEDNTGELF
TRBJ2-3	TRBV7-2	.	ASSLGLTDTQY
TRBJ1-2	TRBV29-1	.	SVGGNYGYT
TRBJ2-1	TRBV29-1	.	SVERRLAGRGEQF
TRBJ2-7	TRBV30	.	AWSLRQDYEQY
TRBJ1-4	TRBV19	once	ASSRVVNEKLF
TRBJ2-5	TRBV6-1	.	ASTVGETQY
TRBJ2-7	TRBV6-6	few	ASTRNGGDEQY
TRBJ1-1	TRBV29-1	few	SVQTGRDTEAF
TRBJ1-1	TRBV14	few	ASSQRTGSEAF
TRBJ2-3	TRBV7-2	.	ASSLVDTQY
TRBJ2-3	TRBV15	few	ATSRYLLAGYTDTQY
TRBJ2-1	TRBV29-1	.	SVEAPGPYYNEQF
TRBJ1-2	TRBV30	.	AWGHPDSAAGYT
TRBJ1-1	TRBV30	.	AWIQDLNTEAF
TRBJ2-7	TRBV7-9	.	ASSPPSGYEQY
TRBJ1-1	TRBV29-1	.	SVVNPTGTNTEAF
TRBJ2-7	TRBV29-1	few	SVEDRDSRGGTYEQY
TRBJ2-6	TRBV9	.	ASSVAQGALGANVLT
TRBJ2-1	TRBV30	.	AWGRPGRTYNEQF
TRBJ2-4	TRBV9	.	ASSVGPDGDQY
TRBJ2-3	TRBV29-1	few	SVEDSGGDTQY
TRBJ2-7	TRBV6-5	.	ASRLAPSYEQY
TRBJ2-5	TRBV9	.	ASSPRLAGQETQY